The 3 T cell receptor beta chains given below trace back to one sample, sequenced in a study of T cell repertoires in cytomegalovirus infection. TCRdb analysed the reads with MiXCR anew, one entry per CDR3 protein. Here the sample spans about 830,000 distinct CDR3 sequences, less than 35% being singletons. Which antigens these TCRs recognize remains unknown. The sequences come from cultured CD8+ T cells from PBMCs, collected from culture after CMV antigen stimulation. Receptor source: a human donor in good health (CMV status not recorded). Some clones in this sample may be carry-over from other donors' samples.

This chain joins TRBV20-1 and TRBJ2-1; 9 positions match TRBD1. V shed 6 bases, J shed 4 bases, and the junction held 13 bases outside the gene matches. Germline lookup yields CDR1 DFQATT and CDR2 SNEGSKA (reference sequence). The CDR3 is 16 amino acids. For the CDR3, the DNA is TGCAGTGCGCGATCCCCTGGACAGGGGCAATACAATGAGCAGTTCTTC. This translates into CSARSPGQGQYNEQFF.

The V gene is TRBV15, the J gene TRBJ2-1, with D perhaps given as TRBD1 or TRBD2 (5 bases each). Germline CDR1 and CDR2: LNHNV and YYDKDF (reference sequence). The CDR3 runs 14 residues. V gave up 4 bases and J gave up 6 bases, with 13 bases separating them. The CDR3 loop is CATSTRPGPNEQFF. In nucleotides, the CDR3 is TGTGCCACCAGCACCCGTCCGGGACCCAATGAGCAGTTCTTC.

The chain combines TRBV28 with TRBJ2-7; 8 bases agree with TRBD1. The CDR3 is made up of 15 amino acids. With V trimmed by 6 bases and J by 0 bases, 7 bases remained unmatched. Germline values: CDR1 MDHEN, CDR2 SYDVKM. The CDR3 spells CASSPTGVLSYEQYF. For the CDR3, the DNA is TGTGCCAGCAGCCCGACAGGGGTCCTCTCCTACGAGCAGTACTTC.